A single sample gave rise to the 28 T cell receptor beta chains below, sequenced in a study of beta chain features in type 1 diabetes. The authors reverse transcribed all of the isolated RNA, so sequencing captured expressed TCRB transcripts. Assay used: immunoSEQ multiplex PCR; TCRdb lists only in-frame clones, some missing. The table shows around 500,000 clones, with approximately 10% occurring only once. The sequenced material came from naive CD4+ T cells from blood. The receptors come from a woman aged 18-35 years in good health.

The V and J genes are TRBV28 and TRBJ2-5, with a possible D match to TRBD1 (6 bases). The CDR3 loop spans 15 amino acids. V was trimmed by 3 bases and J by 5 bases, leaving 16 bases between them. CDR1 is MDHEN, CDR2 SYDVKM, per germline. CDR3 amino acids: CASSFDRMTVETQYF. DNA for the CDR3: TGTGCCAGCAGTTTCGACAGGATGACGGTGGAGACCCAGTACTTC.

This clone was observed a handful of times. The chain combines TRBV9 with TRBJ2-7; D not resolved. Germline V lookup: CDR1 SGDLS, CDR2 YYNGEE. The V end was cut by 1 base, the J end by 0 bases, with 8 bases between. CDR3 length: 14 residues. CDR3 sequence: CASSVSINSYEQYF. The CDR3 DNA is TGTGCCAGCAGCGTATCTATTAACTCCTACGAGCAGTACTTC.

In this sample, this clone turned up a few times. This chain links TRBV7-9 with TRBJ2-5; the match to TRBD1 covers 7 bases. Per germline, CDR1 SEHNR and CDR2 FQNEAQ (reference sequence). This CDR3 region has 14 residues. The V segment lost 5 bases and the J segment 1 base; nucleotides outside the gene matches: 4. CDR3: CASSPGTVQETQYF. DNA for the CDR3: TGTGCCAGCAGCCCCGGGACAGTCCAAGAGACCCAGTACTTC.

This clone came up a few times. The genes are TRBV12-5 and TRBJ1-2; D unresolved. This CDR3 has 13 amino acids. CDR1 is LGHNT and CDR2 is FRNRAP in the germline V gene. Trimming stripped 3 bases from V and 6 bases from J, with 11 bases between. The DNA of the CDR3 is TGTGCTAGTGGTTTCTCGGGGAGGGATGGCTACACCTTC. This sequence encodes CASGFSGRDGYTF.

The DNA for the CDR3 is TGTGCCAGCAGCTACAGGAGTACCAATTCACCCCTCCACTTT. It specifies CASSYRSTNSPLHF. The rearrangement uses TRBV7-9 and TRBJ1-6, with a possible D match to TRBD1 (5 bases). This CDR3 has 14 residues. The germline gives CDR1 SEHNR, CDR2 FQNEAQ (reference sequence). V was shortened by 4 bases and J by 7 bases, with 11 bases between the two germline ends.

This chain's CDR3 is CASSQGRAGYTF. The CDR3 DNA reads TGTGCCAGTTCTCAGGGCAGAGCGGGCTACACCTTC. The V gene is TRBV19, the J gene TRBJ1-2, with D perhaps matching TRBD1 (5 bases). Germline values: CDR1 LNHDA, CDR2 SQIVND (reference sequence). The CDR3 runs to 12 residues. The V gene lost 8 bases and the J gene lost 8 bases, with 15 bases spanning the gap. Full variable domain (rest looked up from reference TRBV19 and TRBJ1-2): DGGITQSPKYLFRKEGQNVTLSCEQNLNHDAMYWYRQDPGQGLRLIYYSQIVNDFQKGDIAEGYSVSREKKESFPLTVTSAQKNPTAFYLCASSQGRAGYTFGSGTRLTVV.

The gene calls are TRBV7-2 and TRBJ2-6, with D perhaps matching TRBD1 (6 bases). This CDR3 comprises 17 residues. The germline CDR1 and CDR2 sequences are SGHTA and FQGNSA. V was clipped by 5 bases and J by 0 bases, with 14 bases between them. CDR3 nucleotide sequence: TGTGCCAGCAGCCCGGACAGCATGGCCTCTGGGGCCAACGTCCTGACTTTC. This encodes CASSPDSMASGANVLTF.

This clone was counted only a few times. The chain has TRBV9 and TRBJ2-7; D might be TRBD1 (6 bases). The CDR3 has 16 amino acids. V lost 3 bases and J 3 bases, leaving 19 bases between the germline ends. Germline CDR1 reads SGDLS; CDR2 reads YYNGEE. The DNA for the CDR3 is TGTGCCAGCAGCGCCACCCCGGACAGTCTTATCTACGAGCAGTACTTC. Translation: CASSATPDSLIYEQYF.

The CDR3: CASSLSRGADTQYF. Written as DNA, the CDR3 is TGTGCCAGCAGCTTATCGCGGGGTGCAGATACGCAGTATTTT. This chain joins TRBV7-2 and TRBJ2-3; D perhaps matches TRBD2 (6 bases). V shed 2 bases and J shed 4 bases, with 10 bases lying between them. The CDR3 runs 14 residues. The germline V gene has CDR1 SGHTA and CDR2 FQGNSA.

This clone has just a few counts. V usage is TRBV4-2 and J usage is TRBJ2-1; D gene ambiguous. The germline V gene has CDR1 LGHNA and CDR2 YNFKEQ. Trimming took off 0 bases at V and 0 bases at J, with 9 bases between the two ends. This CDR3 comprises 16 residues. The CDR3 is CASSQDARRSYNEQFF. CDR3 DNA: TGTGCCAGCAGCCAAGATGCCCGACGCTCCTACAATGAGCAGTTCTTC.

V is TRBV5-1 and J is TRBJ1-4; no clear D. The germline CDR1 and CDR2 sequences are SGHRS and YFSETQ. V was shortened by 0 bases and J by 8 bases, with 5 bases between the two germline ends. The CDR3 sequence is 12 residues long. Here the CDR3 DNA reads TGCGCCAGCAGCTTGGAGAGGGAAAAACTGTTTTTT. Protein product: CASSLEREKLFF.

The genes are TRBV28 and TRBJ2-1; TRBD1 matches at 9 bases. Per the germline V gene, CDR1 is MDHEN and CDR2 is SYDVKM. The CDR3 covers 13 residues. After removal of 6 bases from V and 15 bases from J, the junction contained 12 bases not matched to a gene. The CDR3 DNA reads TGTGCCAGCAGGAACAGCGGGACAGGGTCCCTGTTCTTC. Protein: CASRNSGTGSLFF.

The chain links TRBV6-1 to TRBJ2-5; 11 bases fit TRBD2. V shed 10 bases, J shed 3 bases, and the junction held 7 bases outside the gene matches. CDR1 and CDR2 from the germline V gene are MNHNS and SASEGT. This CDR3 comprises 14 residues. DNA of the CDR3: TGTGCCACACACGCTAGCGGGAGGAAAGAGACCCAGTACTTC. Translated, it gives CATHASGRKETQYF.

The chain has TRBV5-1 and TRBJ2-5; TRBD2 agrees at 8 bases. The CDR3 is 14 residues long. The J segment lost 2 bases and the V segment lost 6 bases, leaving 6 bases of the junction unmatched. Per germline, CDR1 SGHRS and CDR2 YFSETQ. In DNA, the CDR3 is TGCGCCAGCATCTCGGGAGGGACTCAAGAGACCCAGTACTTC. It specifies CASISGGTQETQYF.

This clone was detected only a few times. V gene TRBV7-9 combines with J gene TRBJ2-1, with 14 bases that match TRBD2. The CDR3 runs to 15 residues. The germline gives CDR1 SEHNR, CDR2 FQNEAQ (reference sequence). After removal of 5 bases from V and 6 bases from J, the junction contained 3 bases not matched to a gene. The CDR3 DNA is TGTGCCAGCAGCAAAGGGACTAGCGGGAGCAATGAGCAGTTCTTC. Translating gives CASSKGTSGSNEQFF.

This clone turned up a few times. V and J are TRBV9 and TRBJ2-7; 9 nucleotides line up with TRBD2. The germline V gene has CDR1 SGDLS and CDR2 YYNGEE. This CDR3 has 14 residues. V dropped 3 bases and J dropped 2; count of bases not matched to a gene: 3. The CDR3 nucleotides are TGTGCCAGCAGCGAGGGACTAGCACCCTACGAGCAGTACTTC. Translating gives CASSEGLAPYEQYF.

CDR3 bases: TGTGCCAGCAGCTCCGGGACAGAGTATGGCTACACCTTC. It translates to CASSSGTEYGYTF. The chain links TRBV7-3 to TRBJ1-2; 7 positions agree with TRBD1. CDR3 size: 13 residues. Germline lookup yields CDR1 SGHTA and CDR2 FQGTGA. V was pared by 4 bases and J by 5 bases, with 4 bases of the junction left unmatched.

This chain connects TRBV9 to TRBJ1-1; D remains ambiguous. There are 16 residues in the CDR3. Deletions cut 1 base from V and 5 bases from J, with 18 bases between. Germline V CDR1 and CDR2: SGDLS, YYNGEE. CDR3 amino acids: CASSVSGGSVWTEAFF. The DNA for the CDR3 is TGTGCCAGCAGCGTAAGTGGAGGGTCCGTATGGACTGAAGCTTTCTTT.

CDR3 DNA sequence: TGTGCCAGCACCTTGGCTCTAGCGGGGGTTACGCAGTATTTT. This codes for CASTLALAGVTQYF. The J gene is TRBJ2-3, the V gene TRBV28; TRBD2 agrees at 10 bases. The junction had 9 bases not matched to a gene; V was cut back by 7 bases and J by 8 bases. Germline V gene lookup returns CDR1 MDHEN and CDR2 SYDVKM. CDR3 length: 14 amino acids.

This chain joins TRBV7-2 and TRBJ2-1; D is ambiguous. Between the trimmed V and J ends, which lost 1 base and 10 bases, there was a span of 5 bases. The germline gives CDR1 SGHTA, CDR2 FQGNSA. The CDR3 extends over 11 amino acids. In DNA form, the CDR3 reads TGTGCCAGCAGCTTAGTACAGGAGCAGTTCTTC. Its translation: CASSLVQEQFF.

This clone was observed a handful of times. The sample has other DNA sequences that encode this CDR3 too. The rearrangement joins TRBV28 to TRBJ2-1; no definite D call. The germline gives CDR1 MDHEN, CDR2 SYDVKM. The V gene lost 1 base and the J gene lost 2 bases, with 0 bases spanning the gap. CDR3 size: 12 residues. CDR3 nucleotide sequence: TGTGCCAGCAGTTTATCCTACAATGAGCAGTTCTTC. Protein sequence: CASSLSYNEQFF.

The V and J genes are TRBV9 and TRBJ2-1; possible D gene TRBD2, 5 bases. The length of the CDR3 is 15 residues. Germline CDR1 reads SGDLS; CDR2 reads YYNGEE. The ends were cut back, 1 base at V and 0 bases at J, with 8 bases in the middle. In nucleotides, the CDR3 is TGTGCCAGCAGCGTACGGCTAGCCTCCTACAATGAGCAGTTCTTC. Protein sequence: CASSVRLASYNEQFF. Supplemented by reference TRBV9 and TRBJ2-1, the full variable domain reads DSGVTQTPKHLITATGQRVTLRCSPRSGDLSVYWYQQSLDQGLQFLIQYYNGEERAKGNILERFSAQQFPDLHSELNLSSLELGDSALYFCASSVRLASYNEQFFGPGTRLTVL.

This clone was detected a few times. J is TRBJ2-7 and V is TRBV20-1, with D unclear. Trimming stripped 5 bases from V and 5 bases from J, with 10 bases between. Germline CDR1 and CDR2: DFQATT and SNEGSKA (reference sequence). This CDR3 is 11 amino acids long. CDR3 amino acids: CSASRRDEQYF. CDR3 bases: TGCAGTGCTTCGCGGCGAGACGAGCAGTACTTC.

This clone has a handful of counts. The chain is built from TRBV11-2 and TRBJ2-1; no definite D call. V lost 3 bases, J lost 0 bases, and 6 bases lay in between. The CDR3 runs to 14 residues. Germline assignment: CDR1 SGHAT and CDR2 FQNNGV. The CDR3 region is CASSFQLSYNEQFF. CDR3 sequence (DNA): TGTGCCAGCAGCTTTCAGCTCTCCTACAATGAGCAGTTCTTC.

The V gene is TRBV9, the J gene TRBJ1-6, with 8 bases matching TRBD1. CDR1 and CDR2 from the germline V gene are SGDLS and YYNGEE. The V gene end was trimmed by 4 bases and the J gene end by 8 bases; junction bases not matched to a gene: 14. The CDR3 length is 17 residues. The CDR3 loop reads CASSPRPGQGVYSPLHF. DNA for the CDR3: TGTGCCAGCAGCCCGCGACCCGGACAGGGTGTATATTCACCCCTCCACTTT.

This clone was counted a few times. V is TRBV7-2 and J is TRBJ1-4, with unresolved D. The V and J ends lost 1 base and 7 bases respectively, with 16 bases between them. Per the germline V gene, CDR1 is SGHTA and CDR2 is FQGNSA. This CDR3 comprises 16 residues. CDR3 protein: CASSLGPNSLAEKLFF. The CDR3 bases are TGTGCCAGCAGCTTAGGACCCAACTCTCTGGCTGAAAAACTGTTTTTT.

This clone showed up just a few times. V gene TRBV30 combines with J gene TRBJ2-5, with D hard to call. V lost 2 bases, J lost 5 bases, and 9 bases lay in between. Germline V gene sequence: CDR1 GTSNPN, CDR2 SVGIG (reference sequence). This CDR3 is built from 12 residues. Here the CDR3 reads CAWSQLGETQYF. DNA for the CDR3: TGTGCCTGGAGTCAACTTGGGGAGACCCAGTACTTC.

This clone has a handful of counts. V gene TRBV7-2 combines with J gene TRBJ2-7; 9 nucleotides line up with TRBD2. The germline CDR1 and CDR2 sequences are SGHTA and FQGNSA. V shed 5 bases, J shed 0 bases, and the junction held 5 bases outside the gene matches. The length of the CDR3 is 15 residues. Here the CDR3 reads CASSPSGTSSYEQYV. The CDR3, as DNA: TGTGCCAGCAGCCCTAGCGGGACCAGCTCCTACGAGCAGTACGTC.